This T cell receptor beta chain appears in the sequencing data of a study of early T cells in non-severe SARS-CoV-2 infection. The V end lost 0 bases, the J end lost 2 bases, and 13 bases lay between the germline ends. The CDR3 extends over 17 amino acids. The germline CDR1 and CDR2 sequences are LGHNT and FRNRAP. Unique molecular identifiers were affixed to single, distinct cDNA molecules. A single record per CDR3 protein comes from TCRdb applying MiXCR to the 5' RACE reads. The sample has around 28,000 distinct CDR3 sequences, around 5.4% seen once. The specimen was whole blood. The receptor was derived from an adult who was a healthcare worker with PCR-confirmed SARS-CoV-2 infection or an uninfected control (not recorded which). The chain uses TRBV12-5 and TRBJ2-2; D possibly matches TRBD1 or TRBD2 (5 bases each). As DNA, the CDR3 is TGTGCTAGTGGTTTGGTACTCGGGACCGCTAACACCGGGGAGCTGTTTTTT. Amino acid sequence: CASGLVLGTANTGELFF.